One sample yielded the 18 T cell receptor beta chains listed below, sequenced in a study of T cell responses to AZD1222 COVID-19 vaccine. Sequencing used immunoSEQ multiplex PCR; TCRdb keeps in-frame clones, though not all of them. In the table there are 100,000 to 150,000 clones, about 90% of which are singletons. Sequenced material: peripheral blood, taken on day 0 of MenACWY control vaccination. The receptor set was obtained from an adult in good health.

CDR3 nucleotides: TGTGCCAGCAGGAGGGGAATCGAGAAAGAAAAACTGTTTTTT. It yields the protein CASRRGIEKEKLFF. The chain combines TRBV25-1 with TRBJ1-4; maybe TRBD1 (5 bases). Germline CDR1 reads MGHDK; CDR2 reads SYGVNS. The CDR3 runs to 14 residues. V lost 6 bases and J lost 8, with 16 bases in between.

The chain couples TRBV4-3 to TRBJ1-4; TRBD1 might be the D (5 bases). The V gene's germline CDR1 is LGHNA and CDR2 YSLEER. The CDR3 is made up of 15 amino acids. V shed 0 bases and J shed 8 bases, with 13 bases lying between them. DNA for the CDR3: TGCGCCAGCAGCCAAGATCTGGGGGGGAGGGAAAAACTGTTTTTT. Encoded protein: CASSQDLGGREKLFF.

The chain joins TRBV27 to TRBJ2-7, with TRBD1 as a possible D gene (6 bases). V lost 2 bases and J 2 bases, leaving 7 bases between the germline ends. This CDR3 contains 13 residues. Germline V gene lookup returns CDR1 MNHEY and CDR2 SMNVEV (reference sequence). The CDR3 sequence: CASSLQGTYEQYF. CDR3 nucleotides: TGTGCCAGCAGTTTACAGGGGACCTACGAGCAGTACTTC.

This clone was observed a few times. V usage is TRBV7-2 and J usage is TRBJ1-2; D remains ambiguous. The CDR3 has 14 amino acids. The germline V gene encodes CDR1 SGHTA and CDR2 FQGNSA. V dropped 4 bases and J dropped 6 bases, with 15 bases sitting between them. The CDR3 DNA is TGTGCCAGCAGCTCTGAGGGCACGAGGAATGGCTACACCTTC. This gives the protein CASSSEGTRNGYTF.

The chain uses TRBV12-3 or TRBV12-4 and TRBJ2-3; no clear D gene. The CDR3 has 12 residues. The V end was cut by 5 bases, the J end by 5 bases, with 8 bases between. Written as DNA, the CDR3 is TGTGCCAGCAGTGGGCTAGGAGATACGCAGTATTTT. Amino acid sequence: CASSGLGDTQYF.

The J gene is TRBJ2-3, the V gene TRBV9, with 13 bases lining up with TRBD2. This CDR3 has 20 amino acids. Trimming cost V 1 base and J 7 bases; bases outside gene matches: 18. CDR1 and CDR2 (germline): SGDLS, YYNGEE. The CDR3 protein is CASSVSPGTSGITPGNTQYF. The CDR3 DNA follows: TGTGCCAGCAGCGTATCTCCAGGGACTAGCGGGATCACTCCGGGAAATACGCAGTATTTT.

The genes are TRBV27 and TRBJ2-1, with 10 positions matching TRBD2. The CDR3 runs 15 residues. Germline V gene data show CDR1 as MNHEY and CDR2 as SMNVEV (reference sequence). V gave up 4 bases and J gave up 10 bases; unmatched junction bases: 10. Here the CDR3 reads CASSWLAGGLSEQFF. The CDR3 bases are TGTGCCAGCAGTTGGTTAGCGGGGGGCCTTTCGGAGCAGTTCTTC.

The chain combines TRBV7-9 with TRBJ2-7; no clear D gene. Trimming left V 6 bases short and J 5 bases short, with 23 bases between. Germline values: CDR1 SEHNR, CDR2 FQNEAQ (reference sequence). This CDR3 is built from 16 residues. DNA of the CDR3: TGTGCCAGCAGTCCCCCTATCCCTGCGTCTGGGAACGAGCAGTACTTC. Residues: CASSPPIPASGNEQYF. Full variable domain (remainder filled in from reference TRBV7-9 and TRBJ2-7): DTGVSQNPRHKITKRGQNVTFRCDPISEHNRLYWYRQTLGQGPEFLTYFQNEAQLEKSRLLSDRFSAERPKGSFSTLEIQRTEQGDSAMYLCASSPPIPASGNEQYFGPGTRLTVT.

The chain recombines TRBV7-9 with TRBJ2-3, with TRBD2 identical over 9 bases. The length of the CDR3 is 15 residues. The J segment lost 4 bases and the V segment lost 5 bases, leaving 7 bases of the junction unmatched. Germline V gives CDR1 SEHNR, CDR2 FQNEAQ (reference sequence). The CDR3 reads CASSASSGRSDTQYF. CDR3 in DNA: TGTGCCAGCAGCGCAAGCAGCGGGAGGTCAGATACGCAGTATTTT.

The gene calls are TRBV4-2 and TRBJ1-2, with unresolved D. Germline CDR1 reads LGHNA; CDR2 reads YNFKEQ. This CDR3 comprises 15 residues. V lost 0 bases, J lost 8 bases, and 16 bases lay in between. CDR3 sequence: CASSQDIPTAGGYTF. The CDR3 DNA sequence: TGTGCCAGCAGCCAAGATATTCCAACGGCAGGCGGCTACACCTTC.

The chain carries TRBV28 and TRBJ1-1, with D possibly being TRBD1 (6 bases). The V end lost 2 bases, the J end lost 4 bases, and 29 bases lay between the germline ends. This CDR3 is 20 amino acids long. Looked up from germline, CDR1 is MDHEN and CDR2 is SYDVKM. The CDR3 sequence is CASSLGPMGLVKGGRTEAFF. The CDR3 DNA reads as TGTGCCAGCAGTTTAGGGCCTATGGGTCTTGTAAAGGGGGGGCGCACTGAAGCTTTCTTT.

The chain joins TRBV21-1 to TRBJ1-1; TRBD1, the D gene given by the table, was not confirmed from the DNA. TRBV21-1 is shown as a pseudogene. There are 16 residues in the CDR3. CDR3 protein: CASSTATGGSRTEAFF. Written as DNA, the CDR3 is TGTGCCAGCAGCACCGCGACAGGGGGAAGTCGCACTGAAGCTTTCTTT.

The J gene is TRBJ2-7, the V gene TRBV2; 16 positions match TRBD2. The CDR3 has 19 residues. V was pared by 6 bases and J by 0 bases, with 11 bases of the junction left unmatched. Germline V gene lookup returns CDR1 SNHLY and CDR2 FYNNEI. CDR3 in amino acids: CASSGDGTSGRALSYEQYF. The CDR3, as DNA: TGTGCCAGCAGCGGCGACGGGACTAGCGGGAGGGCCCTCTCCTACGAGCAGTACTTC.

CDR3 bases: TGCGCCAGCAGCCAAGCTTCGCTCAATGAGCAGTTCTTC. Translated: CASSQASLNEQFF. The chain is built from TRBV4-1 and TRBJ2-1, with no clear D. V lost 1 base, J lost 6 bases, and 7 bases lay in between. The germline CDR1 and CDR2 sequences are MGHRA and YSYEKL. The CDR3 covers 13 residues.

This clone was found once. DNA of the CDR3: TGTGCCAGTAGGAGACTGGACCCGAAGGGAGATACGCAGTATTTT. Protein product: CASRRLDPKGDTQYF. V and J are TRBV19 and TRBJ2-3; D is unclear. CDR1 and CDR2 (germline): LNHDA, SQIVND (reference sequence). The V end was cut by 6 bases, the J end by 5 bases, with 18 bases between. This CDR3 is 15 amino acids long.

The V gene is TRBV5-1, the J gene TRBJ1-1; possible D gene TRBD1, 6 bases. The germline gives CDR1 SGHRS, CDR2 YFSETQ. The CDR3 consists of 15 residues. V lost 2 bases, J lost 1 base, and 12 bases lay in between. The CDR3 DNA is TGCGCCAGCAGCTTAGCCGGGACACAGAACACTGAAGCTTTCTTT. This translates into CASSLAGTQNTEAFF.

J is TRBJ1-6 and V is TRBV2, with no clear D. This CDR3 is 12 amino acids long. The germline V and J ends were trimmed by 8 bases and 1 base, with 3 bases remaining between them. The V gene's germline CDR1 is SNHLY and CDR2 FYNNEI. CDR3 coding DNA: TGTGCCAGCGGGTCCTATAATTCACCCCTCCACTTT. Translating gives CASGSYNSPLHF.

This clone has just one count. The V gene is TRBV18, the J gene TRBJ2-3, with 9 bases that match TRBD2. CDR1 KGHSH and CDR2 LQKENI come from the germline V gene. J lost 2 bases, V lost 2 bases, and 11 bases had no gene match. The CDR3 has 18 amino acids. The CDR3 DNA is TGTGCCAGCTCACCAGTATTATCGCTAGCGGGGATCACAGATACGCAGTATTTT. Encoded protein: CASSPVLSLAGITDTQYF.